This T cell receptor (beta chain) was captured by sequencing in a study of T-cell reconstitution after alpha-beta-depleted transplantation in children (TCRdb year 2016). Turning to the overall study: Using TCR repertoire profiling, the study followed T-cell immune reconstitution in a quantitative way in children after TCRalphabeta/CD19-depleted allogeneic hematopoietic cell transplantation.

Receptor amplification or capture employed PCR. The sequencer listed for this sample is Illumina HiSeq 2500. TCR libraries were prepared with molecular barcoding, using unique molecular identifiers to normalize TCRbeta repertoire quantification. TCRdb ran its own pipeline on the public reads, namely fastp trimming at Q25 and MiXCR clone calling, and kept in-frame beta chains. Identical CDR3 proteins give one entry, which carries the most common genes and DNA. The table for this sample lists 100,000 to 120,000 distinct CDR3 sequences; about 9.4% of them were counted only once. Of the sample, about 8.8% falls within the top ten clones. This clonotype was counted many times. Its antigen has not been determined. No base quality values were provided; no much bigger clone lies one nucleotide off. Relative to germline, V is 4 bases shorter and J is 3 bases shorter, with 25 bases between their ends. The germline V gene encodes CDR1 MGHDK and CDR2 SYGVNS. From its cysteine to its phenylalanine, the CDR3 spans 19 amino acids. Of all the DNA, just the CDR3 is kept, 57 bases in frame from base 1.

Specimen: PBMCs from the stem cell graft donor, collected from the stem cell graft. In this chain, TRBV25-1 is recombined with TRBJ2-1, and TRBD2 may be the D gene, going by 6 matching bases. The source of this sequence is a human donor who donated a stem cell graft to a child with acute lymphoblastic leukemia. The nucleotides read TGTGCCAGCAGTGCGCGACTAGAGTTGATGGGAAGCTTCTACAATGAGCAGTTCTTC. Its coded protein is CASSARLELMGSFYNEQFF.